Presented here are 2 T cell receptor beta chains from one specimen sequenced in a study of shared clonotypes between healthy human individuals. TCRdb's table, derived via immunoSEQ multiplex PCR, lists solely in-frame clones and lacks some. The data show approximately 100,000 clones, with 67% seen just once and approximately 25% held by the top ten. The sequenced sample consisted of memory CD8+ T cells sorted from blood. Described subset: CD45RO+ cells pooled with CCR7-negative TemRA cells. These receptors all come from a woman in her twenties or thirties in good health.

The chain is built from TRBV7-6 and TRBJ2-7; 9 nucleotides align to TRBD1. Per the germline V gene, CDR1 is SGHVS and CDR2 is FNYEAQ. This CDR3 is 18 amino acids long. Trimming took 5 bases from V and 7 from J; bases not matched to a gene: 21. The CDR3 spells CASSLQRDRVSFGWEQYF. The CDR3 DNA follows: TGTGCCAGCAGCCTACAACGGGACAGGGTATCGTTCGGCTGGGAGCAGTACTTC. Filled out from reference TRBV7-6 and TRBJ2-7, the complete variable domain reads GAGVSQSPRYKVTKRGQDVALRCDPISGHVSLYWYRQALGQGPEFLTYFNYEAQQDKSGLPNDRFSAERPEGSISTLTIQRTEQRDSAMYRCASSLQRDRVSFGWEQYFGPGTRLTVT.

This clone has only a few counts. The gene calls are TRBV23-1 and TRBJ2-3; TRBD1 matches at 11 bases. TRBV23-1 is an ORF; its function is uncertain. The CDR3 is 15 amino acids. After removal of 6 bases from V and 4 bases from J, the junction contained 6 bases not matched to a gene. CDR3 sequence (DNA): TGCGCCAGCAGAGTGGACAGGGGGCCTCCAGATACGCAGTATTTT. Translating it yields CASRVDRGPPDTQYF.